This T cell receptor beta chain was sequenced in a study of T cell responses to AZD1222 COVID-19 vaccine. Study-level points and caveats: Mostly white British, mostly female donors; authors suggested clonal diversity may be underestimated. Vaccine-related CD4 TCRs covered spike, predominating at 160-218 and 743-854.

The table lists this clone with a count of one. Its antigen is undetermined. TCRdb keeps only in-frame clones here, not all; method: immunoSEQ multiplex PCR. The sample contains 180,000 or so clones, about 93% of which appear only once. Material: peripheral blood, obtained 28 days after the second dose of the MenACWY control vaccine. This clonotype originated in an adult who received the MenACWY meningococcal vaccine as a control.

The chain's CDR3 is CASSLGLGGRQTQYF. Here the CDR3 DNA reads TGTGCCAGCAGTCTCGGACTGGGCGGGAGGCAGACCCAGTACTTC. The chain has TRBV28 and TRBJ2-5; 8 bases align to TRBD2. The CDR3 totals 15 residues. The ends lost 5 bases at V and 6 bases at J; junction bases unmatched: 11. Germline assignment: CDR1 MDHEN and CDR2 SYDVKM.